This entry lists 26 T cell receptor beta chains sequenced from one sample in a study of T cell responses to AZD1222 COVID-19 vaccine. Clones were read by immunoSEQ multiplex PCR, and TCRdb kept only the in-frame ones, dropping some. Counted here are about 120,000 clones, approximately 91% occurring once; the ten biggest clones make up roughly 2.6%. The sequencing here drew on peripheral blood, taken on day 0 of AZD1222 vaccination. All receptors derive from an adult in good health.

This chain links TRBV3-1 (or the pseudogene TRBV3-2) with TRBJ2-7, with 8 bases that match TRBD2. Germline assignment: CDR1 LGHDT and CDR2 YNNKEL (reference sequence). Trimming took 0 bases from V and 1 from J; bases not matched to a gene: 5. CDR3 length: 16 amino acids. In DNA, the CDR3 is TGTGCCAGCAGCCAAGATGTCCCTAGCGGGTCCTACGAGCAGTACTTC. This codes for CASSQDVPSGSYEQYF.

This chain links TRBV10-3 with TRBJ2-1; tentative D call: TRBD2 (6 bases). The V gene lost 2 bases and the J gene lost 0 bases, with 11 bases spanning the gap. From germline, CDR1 is ENHRY and CDR2 SYGVKD. The length of the CDR3 is 16 residues. CDR3 bases: TGTGCCATCAGTGAGACTAGCAGGAGCTCCTACAATGAGCAGTTCTTC. Protein: CAISETSRSSYNEQFF.

The chain uses TRBV28 and TRBJ2-3, with D perhaps TRBD2 (7 bases). Looked up from germline, CDR1 is MDHEN and CDR2 is SYDVKM. Trimming removed 0 bases at V and 6 bases at J, with 13 bases between. The CDR3 loop spans 15 amino acids. This CDR3 is CASSLWSGGGDTQYF. CDR3 coding DNA: TGTGCCAGCAGTTTATGGTCGGGGGGCGGGGATACGCAGTATTTT.

The genes are TRBV10-1 and TRBJ2-3, with 11 bases identical to TRBD2. The CDR3 totals 15 residues. V dropped 2 bases and J dropped 5; count of bases not matched to a gene: 3. CDR1 WNHNN and CDR2 SYGVQD come from the germline V gene (reference sequence). The CDR3 spells CASSEGTSGVDTQYF. The CDR3 DNA follows: TGCGCCAGCAGTGAGGGGACTAGCGGAGTAGATACGCAGTATTTT.

The count of this clone is one. The genes are TRBV5-8 and TRBJ1-5; unclear D gene. Trimming cost V 1 base and J 6 bases, with 8 bases left between them. The germline V gene has CDR1 SGHTS and CDR2 YDEGEE. This CDR3 is 13 amino acids long. In nucleotides, the CDR3 is TGTGCCAGCAGCTTGTTGGTCCGTCAGCCCCAGCATTTT. Its protein product is CASSLLVRQPQHF.

This chain uses TRBV9 with TRBJ2-5, with D unclear. V shed 0 bases and J shed 0 bases, with 9 bases lying between them. The V gene's germline CDR1 is SGDLS and CDR2 YYNGEE. CDR3 size: 15 residues. Here the CDR3 DNA reads TGTGCCAGCAGCGTAGCCCCGAATAACCAAGAGACCCAGTACTTC. It is translated as CASSVAPNNQETQYF.

This chain connects TRBV9 to TRBJ2-5; 9 bases are a match to TRBD2. The ends lost 4 bases at V and 1 base at J; junction bases unmatched: 5. The germline V gene encodes CDR1 SGDLS and CDR2 YYNGEE. There are 15 residues in the CDR3. CDR3 DNA: TGTGCCAGCAGCCTTGGACTAGCGAGCCAAGAGACCCAGTACTTC. Translated, it gives CASSLGLASQETQYF.

The chain links TRBV9 to TRBJ2-2; no reliable D call. Per the germline V gene, CDR1 is SGDLS and CDR2 is YYNGEE. The CDR3 length is 14 residues. V lost 8 bases to trimming and J lost 0 bases, with 11 bases between them. CDR3 residues: CASRPATNTGELFF. CDR3 DNA: TGTGCCAGTCGTCCGGCAACGAACACCGGGGAGCTGTTTTTT.

In this sample, this clone turned up once. The V and J genes are TRBV28 and TRBJ2-7; the D call may be TRBD1 or TRBD2 (6 bases each). CDR3 length: 15 amino acids. The V and J ends lost 11 bases and 2 bases respectively, with 22 bases between them. The germline V gene encodes CDR1 MDHEN and CDR2 SYDVKM. CDR3 sequence (DNA): TGTGCCGCGGATCGAGGGGGGACGGCACCCTACGAGCAGTACTTC. This sequence encodes CAADRGGTAPYEQYF.

The V gene is TRBV4-2, the J gene TRBJ2-7; 7 bases line up with TRBD2. The CDR3 contains 14 residues. Trimming removed 0 bases from V and 3 bases from J; junction bases left unmatched: 2. Germline CDR1 reads LGHNA; CDR2 reads YNFKEQ. The CDR3 coding sequence is TGTGCCAGCAGCCAAGAGGGAGGGTTCTACGAGCAGTACTTC. Amino acids: CASSQEGGFYEQYF.

The chain links TRBV11-2 to TRBJ2-5, with TRBD2 matching over 13 bases. The CDR3 covers 16 residues. Germline V gives CDR1 SGHAT, CDR2 FQNNGV. J was trimmed by 3 bases and V by 4 bases; bases with no gene match: 5. The CDR3: CASSSPGTSGKETQYF. The DNA for the CDR3 is TGTGCCAGCAGCTCCCCCGGGACTAGCGGGAAAGAGACCCAGTACTTC.

The V call is TRBV5-4, the J call TRBJ2-7; TRBD1 agrees at 7 bases. This CDR3 is 15 amino acids long. With 4 bases clipped from V and 1 base from J, the junction kept 8 bases outside the gene matches. Germline-derived CDR1 and CDR2 are SGHNT and YYREEE (reference sequence). The CDR3 sequence: CASSPGQAVSYEQYF. CDR3 sequence (DNA): TGTGCCAGCAGCCCCGGACAGGCCGTTTCCTACGAGCAGTACTTC.

The chain uses TRBV5-4 and TRBJ1-2, with TRBD1 identical over 8 bases. The trim removed 4 bases at V and 0 bases at J, leaving 11 bases unmatched. Germline V CDR1 and CDR2: SGHNT, YYREEE (reference sequence). The CDR3 contains 17 residues. The CDR3, as DNA: TGTGCCAGCAGCCCCGGACAGGGAGGGACAGCTAACTATGGCTACACCTTC. Translating gives CASSPGQGGTANYGYTF.

The chain carries TRBV9 and TRBJ1-2, with D uncertain. The CDR3 totals 14 residues. The germline V gene encodes CDR1 SGDLS and CDR2 YYNGEE. Trimming shortened V by 4 bases and J by 1 base, and 11 bases separated the two germline ends. The CDR3 DNA follows: TGTGCCAGCAGCACCGAGGGCCTTAACTATGGCTACACCTTC. Translating gives CASSTEGLNYGYTF.

The V gene is TRBV19, the J gene TRBJ1-2; D call uncertain. The germline CDR1 and CDR2 sequences are LNHDA and SQIVND (reference sequence). The V gene lost 10 bases and the J gene lost 3 bases, with 15 bases spanning the gap. The CDR3 runs 13 residues. The CDR3 sequence is CATHREPHYGYTF. CDR3 coding DNA: TGTGCCACCCACCGAGAACCCCACTATGGCTACACCTTC.

V and J are TRBV19 and TRBJ2-2; 13 positions match TRBD2. Germline-derived CDR1 and CDR2 are LNHDA and SQIVND (reference sequence). This CDR3 spans 16 amino acids. With V trimmed by 5 bases and J by 6 bases, 6 bases remained unmatched. The CDR3 loop reads CASSYRTSGSPGELFF. The CDR3 nucleotides read TGTGCCAGTAGTTATCGGACTAGCGGGAGCCCCGGGGAGCTGTTTTTT.

The chain carries TRBV9 and TRBJ2-7; D ambiguous. V was cut by 0 bases and J by 0 bases, with 4 bases left in between. CDR1 SGDLS and CDR2 YYNGEE come from the germline V gene. The CDR3 spans 13 residues. The CDR3, as DNA: TGTGCCAGCAGCGTAGGGAACTCCTACGAGCAGTACTTC. As protein: CASSVGNSYEQYF.

The genes are TRBV3-1 (or the pseudogene TRBV3-2) and TRBJ1-2; TRBD1 agrees at 7 bases. This CDR3 has 15 residues. J gave up 8 bases and V 3 bases, and 12 bases lay outside the gene matches. In germline, CDR1 is LGHDT, CDR2 YNNKEL (reference sequence). In DNA, the CDR3 is TGTGCCAGCAGCCAGGACTCCGGGACAGCAAGCGGCTACACCTTC. Residues: CASSQDSGTASGYTF.

The chain is built from TRBV10-2 and TRBJ2-1, with unresolved D. V was clipped by 1 base and J by 8 bases, with 3 bases between them. The CDR3 spans 11 residues. The germline CDR1 and CDR2 sequences are WSHSY and SAAADI. The CDR3 DNA follows: TGCGCCAGCAGTGAGTTTGATGAGCAGTTCTTC. It codes for CASSEFDEQFF.

The rearrangement joins TRBV28 to TRBJ2-1, with 9 nucleotides matching TRBD2. Germline lookup yields CDR1 MDHEN and CDR2 SYDVKM. The V segment lost 5 bases and the J segment 3 bases; nucleotides outside the gene matches: 8. This CDR3 has 16 amino acids. The CDR3 spells CASSTRTSVHYNEQFF. DNA of the CDR3: TGTGCCAGCAGTACACGGACTAGCGTTCACTACAATGAGCAGTTCTTC.

V is TRBV28 and J is TRBJ1-1, with a tentative D call TRBD1 (6 bases). Germline V gene sequence: CDR1 MDHEN, CDR2 SYDVKM. This CDR3 spans 14 amino acids. V lost 1 base and J lost 4, with 10 bases in between. Here the CDR3 reads CASSLSGARTEAFF. DNA of the CDR3: TGTGCCAGCAGTTTATCAGGGGCGCGCACTGAAGCTTTCTTT.

This sequence joins TRBV21-1 and TRBJ1-5; the table's D call of TRBD1 was not tested on the DNA. TRBV21-1 is tagged as a pseudogene. This CDR3 has 19 residues. The CDR3: CASSKGPGQGWYSNQPQHF. The CDR3, as DNA: TGTGCCAGCAGCAAAGGGCCGGGACAGGGGTGGTATAGCAATCAGCCCCAGCATTTT.

The J gene is TRBJ1-6, the V gene TRBV28; 10 bases are shared with TRBD1. The CDR3 covers 17 residues. Germline-derived CDR1 and CDR2 are MDHEN and SYDVKM. Losses at the gene ends were 5 bases for V and 7 bases for J; bases not matched to a gene: 11. The CDR3 DNA is TGTGCCAGCAGTGTACGACAGGGGGCGCCGAAGAATTCACCCCTCCACTTT. Protein sequence: CASSVRQGAPKNSPLHF. Looking up the rest from reference TRBV28 and TRBJ1-6 gives the full variable domain: DVKVTQSSRYLVKRTGEKVFLECVQDMDHENMFWYRQDPGLGLRLIYFSYDVKMKEKGDIPEGYSVSREKKERFSLILESASTNQTSMYLCASSVRQGAPKNSPLHFGNGTRLTVT.

The chain has TRBV19 and TRBJ2-5, with D possibly matching TRBD1 (6 bases). V was clipped by 5 bases and J by 2 bases, with 12 bases between them. This CDR3 contains 14 residues. Germline V gene data show CDR1 as LNHDA and CDR2 as SQIVND (reference sequence). The CDR3 spells CASSEQGRQETQYF. The CDR3 DNA follows: TGTGCCAGTAGTGAACAGGGAAGGCAAGAGACCCAGTACTTC.

V and J are TRBV13 and TRBJ1-5, with unresolved D. The germline V gene encodes CDR1 PRHDT and CDR2 FYEKMQ (reference sequence). The V end lost 3 bases, the J end lost 6 bases, and 12 bases lay between the germline ends. This CDR3 has 14 residues. Here the CDR3 reads CASSFGQVGQPQHF. In nucleotides, the CDR3 is TGTGCCAGCAGCTTCGGCCAAGTCGGTCAGCCCCAGCATTTT.

The J gene is TRBJ2-3, the V gene TRBV24-1, with a weak D call TRBD1 (6 bases). The V gene's germline CDR1 is KGHDR and CDR2 SFDVKD. The CDR3 is made up of 17 amino acids. Trimming pared 2 bases from V and 4 bases from J, leaving 18 bases between. For the CDR3, the DNA is TGTGCCACCAGTGATTCGGAACAGGGATTAGGAGCAGATACGCAGTATTTT. Its protein product is CATSDSEQGLGADTQYF.